This TCR beta chain was sequenced for a study of cytomegalovirus exposure and HLA in healthy donors. Study-level findings and limits: Likely technical artifact: a cluster of highly shared sequence variants.

CDR3 length equals 13 residues. Trimming left V 2 bases short and J 5 bases short, with 9 bases between. The V gene's germline CDR1 is SEHNR and CDR2 FQNEAQ (reference sequence). The PCR ran on 60 Vbeta and 13 Jbeta primers. Method: immunoSEQ multiplex PCR; TCRdb's copy keeps in-frame clones and lacks some. The table includes about 120,000 clones, around 67% detected once. Comments on this clone: The antigen remains undetermined.

V gene TRBV7-9 combines with J gene TRBJ1-1, with no clear D. The TCR comes from a woman in her thirties or forties in good health and CMV-seronegative. Sequences were obtained from PBMCs. The CDR3: CASSLIAGTEAFF. Written as DNA, the CDR3 is TGTGCCAGCAGCTTAATTGCGGGAACTGAAGCTTTCTTT.